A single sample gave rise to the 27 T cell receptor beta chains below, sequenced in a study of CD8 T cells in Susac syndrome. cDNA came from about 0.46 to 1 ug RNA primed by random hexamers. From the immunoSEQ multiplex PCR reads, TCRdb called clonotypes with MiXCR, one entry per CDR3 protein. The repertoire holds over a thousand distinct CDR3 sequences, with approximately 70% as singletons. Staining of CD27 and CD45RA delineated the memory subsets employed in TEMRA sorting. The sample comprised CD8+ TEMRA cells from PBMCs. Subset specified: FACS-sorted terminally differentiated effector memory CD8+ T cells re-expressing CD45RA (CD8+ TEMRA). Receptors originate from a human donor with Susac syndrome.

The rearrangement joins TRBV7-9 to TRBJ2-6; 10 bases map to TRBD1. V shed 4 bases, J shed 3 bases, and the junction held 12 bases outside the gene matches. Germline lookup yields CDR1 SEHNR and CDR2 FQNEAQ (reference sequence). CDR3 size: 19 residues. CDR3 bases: TGTGCCAGCAGCTCTAGGGACAGGGGTTCCCACTTTGGGGCCAACGTCCTGACTTTC. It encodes CASSSRDRGSHFGANVLTF.

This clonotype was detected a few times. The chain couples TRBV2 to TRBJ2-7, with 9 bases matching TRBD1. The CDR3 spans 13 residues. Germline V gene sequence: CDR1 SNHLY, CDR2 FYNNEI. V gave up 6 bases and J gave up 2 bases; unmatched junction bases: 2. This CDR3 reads CASRGTGPYEQYF. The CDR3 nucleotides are TGTGCCAGCAGGGGGACAGGGCCCTACGAGCAGTACTTC.

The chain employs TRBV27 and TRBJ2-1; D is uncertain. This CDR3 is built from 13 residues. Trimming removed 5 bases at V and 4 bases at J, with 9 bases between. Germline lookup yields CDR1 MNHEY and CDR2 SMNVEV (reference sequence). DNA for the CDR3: TGTGCCAGCAGTCCAACTTCGTACAATGAGCAGTTCTTC. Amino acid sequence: CASSPTSYNEQFF.

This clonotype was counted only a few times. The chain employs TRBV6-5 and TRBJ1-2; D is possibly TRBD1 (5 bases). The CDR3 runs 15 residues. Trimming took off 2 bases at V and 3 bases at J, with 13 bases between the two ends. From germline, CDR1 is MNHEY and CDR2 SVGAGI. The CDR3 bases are TGTGCCAGCAGTTACCTCGTGGGAGGGGACTATGGCTACACCTTC. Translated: CASSYLVGGDYGYTF.

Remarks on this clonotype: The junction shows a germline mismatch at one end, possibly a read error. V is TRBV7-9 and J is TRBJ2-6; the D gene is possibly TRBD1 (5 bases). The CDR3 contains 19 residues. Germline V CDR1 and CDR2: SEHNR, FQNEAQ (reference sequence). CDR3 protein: CASCLVGRDSHFGANVLTF. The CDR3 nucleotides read TGTGCCAGCTGCTTAGTGGGCAGGGATTCCCACTTTGGGGCCAACGTCCTGACTTTC.

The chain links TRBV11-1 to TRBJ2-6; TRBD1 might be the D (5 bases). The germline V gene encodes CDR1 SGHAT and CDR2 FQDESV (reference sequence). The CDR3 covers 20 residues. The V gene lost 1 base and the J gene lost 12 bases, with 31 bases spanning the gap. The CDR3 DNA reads TGTGCCAGCAGCTTAGAGGGCAGGGATTCCCGCTTTGGGAATCCCTGCGTCCTGACTTTC. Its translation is CASSLEGRDSRFGNPCVLTF.

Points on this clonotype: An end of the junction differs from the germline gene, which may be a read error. The CDR3 coding sequence is TGTGCCAGCAGCTTAGAGGGCAGTGATTCCCACTTTGGGGCCAACGTCCTTACTTTC. Translated: CASSLEGSDSHFGANVLTF. V usage is TRBV7-9 and J usage is TRBJ2-6, with TRBD1 as a possible D gene (5 bases). CDR1 is SEHNR and CDR2 is FQNEAQ in the germline V gene (reference sequence). The CDR3 contains 19 residues.

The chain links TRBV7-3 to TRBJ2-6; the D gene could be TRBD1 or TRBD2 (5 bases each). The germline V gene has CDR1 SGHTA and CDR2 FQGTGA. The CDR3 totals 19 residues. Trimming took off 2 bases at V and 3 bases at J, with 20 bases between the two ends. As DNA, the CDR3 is TGTGCCAGCAGCTTAGAGGGCAGGGATTCCCCTTTTGGGGCCAACGTCCTGACTTTC. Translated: CASSLEGRDSPFGANVLTF.

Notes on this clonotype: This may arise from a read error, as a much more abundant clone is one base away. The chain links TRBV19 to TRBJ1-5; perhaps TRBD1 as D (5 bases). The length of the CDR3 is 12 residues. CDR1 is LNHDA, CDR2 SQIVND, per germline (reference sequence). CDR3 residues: CASCIGDPPQHF. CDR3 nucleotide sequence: TGTGCCAGTTGTATCGGGGACCCCCCCCAGCATTTT.

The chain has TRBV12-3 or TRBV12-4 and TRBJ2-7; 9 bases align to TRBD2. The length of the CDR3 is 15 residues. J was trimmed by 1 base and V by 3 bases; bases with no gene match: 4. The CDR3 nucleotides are TGTGCCAGCAGTTTTAGCGGGGGTCCTTCCTACGAGCAGTACTTC. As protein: CASSFSGGPSYEQYF.

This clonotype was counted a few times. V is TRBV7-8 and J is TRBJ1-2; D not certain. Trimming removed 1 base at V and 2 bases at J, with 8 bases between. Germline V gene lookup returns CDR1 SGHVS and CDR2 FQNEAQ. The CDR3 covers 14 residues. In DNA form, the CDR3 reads TGTGCCAGCAGCTTAGGAGGGATCAACTATGGCTACACCTTC. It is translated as CASSLGGINYGYTF. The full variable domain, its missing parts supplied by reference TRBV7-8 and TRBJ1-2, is GAGVSQSPRYKVAKRGQDVALRCDPISGHVSLFWYQQALGQGPEFLTYFQNEAQLDKSGLPSDRFFAERPEGSVSTLKIQRTQQEDSAVYLCASSLGGINYGYTFGSGTRLTVV.

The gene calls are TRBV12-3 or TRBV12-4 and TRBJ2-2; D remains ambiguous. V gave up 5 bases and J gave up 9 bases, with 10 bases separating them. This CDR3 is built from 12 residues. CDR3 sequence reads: CASSNNNWELFF. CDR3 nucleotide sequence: TGTGCCAGCAGTAATAACAACTGGGAGCTGTTTTTT.

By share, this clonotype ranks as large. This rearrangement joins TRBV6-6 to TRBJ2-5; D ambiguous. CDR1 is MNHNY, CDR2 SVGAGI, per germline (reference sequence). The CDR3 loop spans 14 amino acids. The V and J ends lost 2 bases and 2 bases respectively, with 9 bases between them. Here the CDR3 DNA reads TGTGCCAGCAGTTACGAGATCAGACAAGAGACCCAGTACTTC. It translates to CASSYEIRQETQYF.

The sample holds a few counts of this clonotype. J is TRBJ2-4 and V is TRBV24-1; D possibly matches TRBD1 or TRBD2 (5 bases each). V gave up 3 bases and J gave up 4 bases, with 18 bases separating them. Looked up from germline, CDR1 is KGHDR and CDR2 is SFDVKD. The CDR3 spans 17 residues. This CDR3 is CATSDGFNGAGKNIQYF. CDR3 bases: TGTGCCACCAGTGATGGTTTTAACGGGGCAGGGAAAAACATTCAGTACTTC.

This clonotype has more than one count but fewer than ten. DNA for the CDR3: TGTGCCAGCAGCCCCCCGGGACGGGAGACCTACGAGCAGTACTTC. It codes for CASSPPGRETYEQYF. V and J are TRBV7-9 and TRBJ2-7; a possible D gene is TRBD2 (6 bases). Trimming removed 5 bases at V and 2 bases at J, with 16 bases between. Germline lookup yields CDR1 SEHNR and CDR2 FQNEAQ (reference sequence). The CDR3 is 15 amino acids. Drawing the rest from reference TRBV7-9 and TRBJ2-7, the complete variable domain is DTGVSQNPRHKITKRGQNVTFRCDPISEHNRLYWYRQTLGQGPEFLTYFQNEAQLEKSRLLSDRFSAERPKGSFSTLEIQRTEQGDSAMYLCASSPPGRETYEQYFGPGTRLTVT.

CDR3 sequence: CATSGPKKAQHF. Written as DNA, the CDR3 is TGTGCCACCAGCGGCCCCAAAAAAGCCCAGCATTTT. The J gene is TRBJ1-5, the V gene TRBV15; D is uncertain. Germline assignment: CDR1 LNHNV and CDR2 YYDKDF (reference sequence). This CDR3 region has 12 residues. With 5 bases removed from V and 11 bases from J, the gap between germline ends came to 13 bases. The entire variable domain, with the rest obtained from reference TRBV15 and TRBJ1-5, is as follows: DAMVIQNPRYQVTQFGKPVTLSCSQTLNHNVMYWYQQKSSQAPKLLFHYYDKDFNNEADTPDNFQSRRPNTSFCFLDIRSPGLGDTAMYLCATSGPKKAQHFGDGTRLSIL.

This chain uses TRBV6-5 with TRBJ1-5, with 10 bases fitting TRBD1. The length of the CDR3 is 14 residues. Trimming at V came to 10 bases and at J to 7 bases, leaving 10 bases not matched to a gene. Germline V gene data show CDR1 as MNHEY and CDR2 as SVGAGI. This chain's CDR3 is CATRDGTGDQPQHF. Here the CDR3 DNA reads TGTGCCACCAGGGACGGGACAGGGGACCAGCCCCAGCATTTT.

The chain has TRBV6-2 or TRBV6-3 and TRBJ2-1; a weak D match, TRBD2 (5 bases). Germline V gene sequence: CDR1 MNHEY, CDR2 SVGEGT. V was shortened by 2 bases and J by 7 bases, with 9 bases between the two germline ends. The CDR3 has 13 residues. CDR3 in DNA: TGTGCCAGCAGTTACGTTTGGACTAATGAGCAGTTCTTC. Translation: CASSYVWTNEQFF.

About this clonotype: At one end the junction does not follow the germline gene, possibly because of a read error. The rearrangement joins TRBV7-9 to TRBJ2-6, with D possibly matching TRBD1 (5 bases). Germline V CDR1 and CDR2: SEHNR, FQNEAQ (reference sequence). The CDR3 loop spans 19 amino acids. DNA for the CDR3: TGTGCCAGCAGCTTAGAGGTCAGGGATTCCCACTTTGGGTCCAACGTCCTGACTTTC. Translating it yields CASSLEVRDSHFGSNVLTF.

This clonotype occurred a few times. The DNA for the CDR3 is TGTGCCAGCAGCTTAGAGGGGGGTCCAGCCTACAATGAGCAGTTCTTC. Its translation is CASSLEGGPAYNEQFF. The rearrangement uses TRBV7-3 and TRBJ2-1, with D perhaps matching TRBD1 or TRBD2 (6 bases each). The length of the CDR3 is 16 residues. Trimming left V 2 bases short and J 2 bases short, with 13 bases between. CDR1 is SGHTA, CDR2 FQGTGA, per germline.

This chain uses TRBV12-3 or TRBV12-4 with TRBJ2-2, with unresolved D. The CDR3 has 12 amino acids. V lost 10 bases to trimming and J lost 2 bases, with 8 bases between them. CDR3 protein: CAIINNTGELFF. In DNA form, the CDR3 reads TGTGCCATCATTAATAACACCGGGGAGCTGTTTTTT.

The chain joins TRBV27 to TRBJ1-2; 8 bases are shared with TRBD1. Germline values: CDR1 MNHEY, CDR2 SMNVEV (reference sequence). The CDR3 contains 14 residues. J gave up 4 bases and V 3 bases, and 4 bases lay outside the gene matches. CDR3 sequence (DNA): TGTGCCAGCAGTTTTGGGGACAGGAGCTATGGCTACACCTTC. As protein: CASSFGDRSYGYTF.

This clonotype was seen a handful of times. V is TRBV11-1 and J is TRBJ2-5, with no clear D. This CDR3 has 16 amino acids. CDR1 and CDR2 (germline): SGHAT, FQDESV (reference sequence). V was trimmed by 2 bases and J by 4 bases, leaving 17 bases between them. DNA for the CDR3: TGTGCCAGCAGCTTATGGGCAAGTGGGTCCAGAGAGACCCAGTACTTC. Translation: CASSLWASGSRETQYF.

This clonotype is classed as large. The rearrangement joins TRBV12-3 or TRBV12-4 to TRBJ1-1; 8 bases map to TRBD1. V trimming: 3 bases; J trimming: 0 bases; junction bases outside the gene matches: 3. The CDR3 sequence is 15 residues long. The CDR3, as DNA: TGTGCCAGCAGTTTCCCGGACAGGGTGAACACTGAAGCTTTCTTT. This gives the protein CASSFPDRVNTEAFF.

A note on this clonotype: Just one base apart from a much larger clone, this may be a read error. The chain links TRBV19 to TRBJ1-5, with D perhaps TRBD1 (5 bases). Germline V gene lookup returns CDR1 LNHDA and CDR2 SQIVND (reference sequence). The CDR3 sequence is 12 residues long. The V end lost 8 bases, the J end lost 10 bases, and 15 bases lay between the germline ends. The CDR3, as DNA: TGTGCCAGTTTTATCGGGGACCCCCCCCAGCATTTT. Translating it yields CASFIGDPPQHF.

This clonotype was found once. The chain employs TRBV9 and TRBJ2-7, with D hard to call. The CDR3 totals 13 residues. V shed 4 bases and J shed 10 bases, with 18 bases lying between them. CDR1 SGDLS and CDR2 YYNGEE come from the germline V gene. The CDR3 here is CASSPSVSYYQYF. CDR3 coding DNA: TGTGCCAGCAGCCCGAGCGTCTCCTACTATCAGTACTTC.

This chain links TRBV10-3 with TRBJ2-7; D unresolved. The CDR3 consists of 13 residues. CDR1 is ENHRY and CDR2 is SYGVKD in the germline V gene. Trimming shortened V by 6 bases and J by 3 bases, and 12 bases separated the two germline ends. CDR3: CAIRGWAGYEQYF. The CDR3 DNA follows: TGTGCCATCAGAGGGTGGGCTGGCTACGAGCAGTACTTC.